The sequence of this T cell receptor beta chain was determined in a study of patients and donors after allogeneic stem cell transplantation. TCRdb recomputed calls from the RT-PCR reads with MiXCR, one row per CDR3 protein. Of about a million distinct CDR3 sequences in the sample, roughly 18% were seen once. The TCR originated in a human donor who was either an allogeneic HSCT recipient or a stem cell or donor lymphocyte infusion donor (not recorded which). It is not recorded whose cells these are; they may come from a transplant donor. The sample consisted of blood, either unsorted or a sorted T cell fraction (not recorded which).

The CDR3 DNA reads TGTGCCAGCAGCTCAGGGGCGTCCGGGACAACCGAAGCTTTCTTT. This translates into CASSSGASGTTEAFF. The V gene is TRBV6-2 or TRBV6-3, the J gene TRBJ1-1; TRBD1 is a possible D gene (6 bases). The CDR3 consists of 15 residues. Trimming left V 6 bases short and J 8 bases short, with 22 bases between. In germline, CDR1 is MNHEY, CDR2 SVGEGT.